This TCR beta chain emerged from a study of CD8+ T cells in alopecia areata. Study results and limitations: Lesional scalp exceeded normal scalp in clonality, especially in alopecia totalis/universalis.

Trimming took off 2 bases at V and 1 base at J, with 8 bases between the two ends. From germline, CDR1 is GTSNPN and CDR2 SVGIG (reference sequence). This CDR3 has 13 amino acids. Once RNA had been extracted, it was reverse transcribed into cDNA to act as the sequencing template. The data were produced by immunoSEQ multiplex PCR, yet TCRdb's version contains in-frame clones alone and is incomplete. The table has 90,000 to 150,000 clones, around 56% seen once; the top ten hold roughly 0.5%. The sample holds one count of this clone. What it recognizes is unknown. Described treatment: oral pan-JAK inhibitor, 5-10 mg twice daily. Sorting from PBMCs produced CD4+ and CD8+ T cells.

The starting material was CD4+ T cells sorted from blood, obtained at week 4, from a patient treated with tofacitinib. The sequence was collected from a human donor with alopecia areata. The chain carries TRBV30 and TRBJ1-1; D is unclear. The CDR3 protein is CAWSTQRNTEAFF. The CDR3 bases are TGTGCCTGGAGTACACAGAGGAACACTGAAGCTTTCTTT.